The 3 T cell receptor beta chains below all came from one sample that was sequenced in a study of shared clonotypes between healthy human individuals. The data were produced by immunoSEQ multiplex PCR, yet TCRdb's version contains in-frame clones alone and is incomplete. The sample yields 2 million to 3 million clones, 93% seen once. Source material: naive CD4+ T cells from PBMCs. Subset specified: CD45RA+ positively selected. These receptors were taken from a man younger than 30 in good health. Some clones in this sample may be carry-over from other donors' samples.

Concerning this clone: This same CDR3 is encoded by further DNA sequences in the sample. This sequence joins TRBV18 and TRBJ2-3; perhaps TRBD2 as D (6 bases). The CDR3 runs 15 residues. Germline CDR1 KGHSH, CDR2 LQKENI. Trimming took 3 bases from V and 0 from J, leaving 10 bases between them. This CDR3 is CASSPPGGSTDTQYF. CDR3 nucleotides: TGTGCCAGCTCACCCCCCGGGGGTAGCACAGATACGCAGTATTTT.

This clone came up once. The chain is built from TRBV9 and TRBJ1-1; D is possibly TRBD1 (5 bases). Germline V lookup: CDR1 SGDLS, CDR2 YYNGEE. V lost 3 bases and J 12 bases, leaving 15 bases between the germline ends. The CDR3 totals 12 residues. The CDR3 nucleotides read TGTGCCAGCAGCGCCTTAGGGACGGGTTCTTTCTTT. Translating it yields CASSALGTGSFF.

The J gene is TRBJ2-1, the V gene TRBV9; 7 nucleotides agree with TRBD2. V lost 2 bases to trimming and J lost 5 bases; unmatched junction nucleotides: 7. This CDR3 spans 15 amino acids. The germline gives CDR1 SGDLS, CDR2 YYNGEE. CDR3 bases: TGTGCCAGCAGCGTGTCCAGCGGGATCAACAATGAGCAGTTCTTC. The encoded protein is CASSVSSGINNEQFF.